Listed below are T cell receptor beta chains from one sample, sequenced in a study of graft-versus-host responses after intestinal transplantation. For these TCRs, the target antigens are not known. Using immunoSEQ multiplex PCR, the repertoire was profiled, and TCRdb retains in-frame clones only, with some absent. The table lists some 85,000 clones, around 87% of them singletons, with under 9.5% in the top ten. The sequences come from unstimulated CD8+ T cells sorted from spleen or lymph node cells, collected before transplant. These receptors all come from a human donor who was the organ donor for an intestinal transplant. Both conserved end residues are part of each CDR3. Fields, in order: clone size, J gene, D gene, V gene, CDR3 DNA, CDR3 protein. D genes are given only for firm matches. Rows may omit the clone size; those that give it use once, few, many or a size class.

clone_size: NA
j_call: TRBJ2-1
d_call: NA
v_call: TRBV6-5
cdr3_nt: TGTGCCAGCAGGACTACGGGCAATGAGCAGTTCTTC
cdr3_aa: CASRTTGNEQFF

clone_size: NA
j_call: TRBJ1-1
d_call: NA
v_call: TRBV10-3
cdr3_nt: TGTGCCACGAAAGACGGGGGCTATGAAGCTTTCTTT
cdr3_aa: CATKDGGYEAFF

clone_size: NA
j_call: TRBJ2-1
d_call: NA
v_call: TRBV15
cdr3_nt: TGTGCCACCAGCAGAGGGGGTCCCTACAATGAGCAGTTCTTC
cdr3_aa: CATSRGGPYNEQFF

clone_size: once
j_call: TRBJ2-2
d_call: NA
v_call: TRBV7-8
cdr3_nt: TGTGCCAGCACCCTGGGGGTCAGCTCCGGGGAGCTGTTTTTT
cdr3_aa: CASTLGVSSGELFF

clone_size: NA
j_call: TRBJ1-1
d_call: NA
v_call: TRBV5-1
cdr3_nt: TGCGCCAGCAGCCTGGGGGGGGAAGCTTTCTTT
cdr3_aa: CASSLGGEAFF

clone_size: NA
j_call: TRBJ1-2
d_call: NA
v_call: TRBV2
cdr3_nt: TGTGCCAGCAAAGGGTTCGATGGCTACACCTTC
cdr3_aa: CASKGFDGYTF

clone_size: NA
j_call: TRBJ1-2
d_call: NA
v_call: TRBV28
cdr3_nt: TGTGCCAGCAGCATCAGGGAGGATGGCTACACCTTC
cdr3_aa: CASSIREDGYTF

clone_size: NA
j_call: TRBJ1-5
d_call: TRBD1
v_call: TRBV7-8
cdr3_nt: TGTGCCAGCAGCTTATATGACAGGGGAATTCGCAATCAGCCCCAGCATTTT
cdr3_aa: CASSLYDRGIRNQPQHF

clone_size: once
j_call: TRBJ2-5
d_call: TRBD2
v_call: TRBV5-4
cdr3_nt: TGTGCCAGCAGCCTCCGGACTAGCGGCGGGGAGACCCAGTACTTC
cdr3_aa: CASSLRTSGGETQYF

clone_size: NA
j_call: TRBJ2-3
d_call: TRBD1
v_call: TRBV4-1
cdr3_nt: TGCGCCAGCAGCCAACTTCCTCCGGACAGGGGTGGAACAGATACGCAGTATTTT
cdr3_aa: CASSQLPPDRGGTDTQYF

clone_size: NA
j_call: TRBJ1-5
d_call: NA
v_call: TRBV4-1
cdr3_nt: TGCGCCAGCAGCCACCCGGATCAAACAGGGATTAGCAATCAGCCCCAGCATTTT
cdr3_aa: CASSHPDQTGISNQPQHF

clone_size: NA
j_call: TRBJ1-3
d_call: NA
v_call: TRBV14
cdr3_nt: TGTGCCAGCAGCCAAGGAGGCGGCGGAAACACCATATATTTT
cdr3_aa: CASSQGGGGNTIYF

clone_size: NA
j_call: TRBJ1-1
d_call: NA
v_call: TRBV28
cdr3_nt: TGTGCCAGCAGAATATACCAGGGGTCGGACACTGAAGCTTTCTTT
cdr3_aa: CASRIYQGSDTEAFF

clone_size: few
j_call: TRBJ2-3
d_call: TRBD2
v_call: TRBV6-4
cdr3_nt: TGTGCCAGCAGTGACTCGACTAGCGGGGGGGATACGCAGTATTTT
cdr3_aa: CASSDSTSGGDTQYF

clone_size: NA
j_call: TRBJ2-4
d_call: TRBD2
v_call: TRBV28
cdr3_nt: TGTGCCAGCAGGGGTTTTTCTCTAGCGGGGGGGCCTTCAGGCAAAAACATTCAGTACTTC
cdr3_aa: CASRGFSLAGGPSGKNIQYF

clone_size: NA
j_call: TRBJ1-1
d_call: NA
v_call: TRBV5-1
cdr3_nt: TGCGCCAGCAGCTTCTCAGGGGCCGGGTACACTGAAGCTTTCTTT
cdr3_aa: CASSFSGAGYTEAFF

clone_size: NA
j_call: TRBJ2-2
d_call: NA
v_call: TRBV23-1
cdr3_nt: TGCGCCAGCACGCGAACGGTGAACACCGGGGAGCTGTTTTTT
cdr3_aa: CASTRTVNTGELFF

clone_size: NA
j_call: TRBJ2-7
d_call: NA
v_call: TRBV7-9
cdr3_nt: TGTGCCAGCGATGGGCAGGGAAGGGACGAGCAGTACTTC
cdr3_aa: CASDGQGRDEQYF

clone_size: NA
j_call: TRBJ2-7
d_call: TRBD2
v_call: TRBV19
cdr3_nt: TGTGCCAGCGCCCCGGGGGGCTCCTACGAGCAGTACTTC
cdr3_aa: CASAPGGSYEQYF

clone_size: NA
j_call: TRBJ2-3
d_call: NA
v_call: TRBV27
cdr3_nt: TGTGCCAGCAGAGACACCCCAGTGGGCTGGGCAGATACGCAGTATTTT
cdr3_aa: CASRDTPVGWADTQYF

clone_size: NA
j_call: TRBJ2-7
d_call: NA
v_call: TRBV6-1
cdr3_nt: TGTGCCAGCAGTGAATGGTCCACAGTCCTAACCTACGAGCAGCACTTC
cdr3_aa: CASSEWSTVLTYEQHF

clone_size: NA
j_call: TRBJ1-2
d_call: NA
v_call: TRBV29-1
cdr3_nt: TGCAGCGTTGAAGATCGGAGCGCCGGCTACACCTTC
cdr3_aa: CSVEDRSAGYTF

clone_size: NA
j_call: TRBJ2-4
d_call: TRBD2
v_call: TRBV6-5
cdr3_nt: TGTGCCAGCGATGAGGGACTAGCGGGGAGCAACATTCAGTACTTC
cdr3_aa: CASDEGLAGSNIQYF

clone_size: NA
j_call: TRBJ2-1
d_call: TRBD1
v_call: TRBV6-5
cdr3_nt: TGTGCCAGCAGGAACCCAGGGGGCTACCACAATGAGCAGTTCTTC
cdr3_aa: CASRNPGGYHNEQFF

clone_size: NA
j_call: TRBJ1-2
d_call: NA
v_call: TRBV27
cdr3_nt: TGTGCCAGCAGTTTATCGATAGGGGGAAATGGCTACACCTTC
cdr3_aa: CASSLSIGGNGYTF

clone_size: NA
j_call: TRBJ1-1
d_call: NA
v_call: TRBV4-2
cdr3_nt: TGTGCCAGCAGCCAAATAAACACTGAAGCTTTCTTT
cdr3_aa: CASSQINTEAFF

clone_size: NA
j_call: TRBJ2-3
d_call: NA
v_call: TRBV28
cdr3_nt: TGTGCCAGCAGTGACAGGAGCCCTAGCACAGATACGCAGTATTTT
cdr3_aa: CASSDRSPSTDTQYF

clone_size: NA
j_call: TRBJ1-2
d_call: NA
v_call: TRBV5-1
cdr3_nt: TGCGCCAGCAGCTTGGTAGGCAACTATGGCTACACCTTC
cdr3_aa: CASSLVGNYGYTF

clone_size: NA
j_call: TRBJ2-3
d_call: NA
v_call: TRBV27
cdr3_nt: TGTGCCAGCAGTTTATCGAACTTCCCAGATACGCAGTATTTT
cdr3_aa: CASSLSNFPDTQYF

clone_size: NA
j_call: TRBJ2-4
d_call: NA
v_call: TRBV2
cdr3_nt: TGTGCCAGCAGTGATGCCCAATTCGGCCTAGCCAAAAACATTCAGTACTTC
cdr3_aa: CASSDAQFGLAKNIQYF

clone_size: NA
j_call: TRBJ2-2
d_call: NA
v_call: TRBV7-7
cdr3_nt: TGTGCCAGCAGCGGCGGGACACCGAACACCGGGGAGCTGTTTTTT
cdr3_aa: CASSGGTPNTGELFF

clone_size: NA
j_call: TRBJ2-7
d_call: TRBD1
v_call: TRBV5-4
cdr3_nt: TGTGCCAGCAGCCAAGGACAGGGAGTCTACGAGCAGTACTTC
cdr3_aa: CASSQGQGVYEQYF

clone_size: NA
j_call: TRBJ2-7
d_call: TRBD1
v_call: TRBV5-4
cdr3_nt: TGTGCCAGCAGCTTGGGACAGGGTTATGACGAGCAGTACTTC
cdr3_aa: CASSLGQGYDEQYF

clone_size: NA
j_call: TRBJ2-7
d_call: NA
v_call: TRBV4-1
cdr3_nt: TGCGCCAGCAGCCAAGTTGTCGGGGGCAGTCTCCACGAGCAGTACTTC
cdr3_aa: CASSQVVGGSLHEQYF

clone_size: NA
j_call: TRBJ2-2
d_call: NA
v_call: TRBV27
cdr3_nt: TGTGCCAGCAGTTTTCAGGGATTCGCCGGGGAGCTGTTTTTT
cdr3_aa: CASSFQGFAGELFF

clone_size: NA
j_call: TRBJ2-1
d_call: NA
v_call: TRBV4-1
cdr3_nt: TGCGCCAGCAGCCAAACCCCCAATGAGCAGTTCTTC
cdr3_aa: CASSQTPNEQFF

clone_size: NA
j_call: TRBJ2-2
d_call: TRBD2
v_call: TRBV5-6
cdr3_nt: TGTGCCAGCACTCCCAGGAGCGGGGAGAAAACCGGGGAGCTGTTTTTT
cdr3_aa: CASTPRSGEKTGELFF

clone_size: NA
j_call: TRBJ1-5
d_call: NA
v_call: TRBV27
cdr3_nt: TGTGCCAGCAGTTTCTTTGGTAGCAATCAGCCCCAGCATTTT
cdr3_aa: CASSFFGSNQPQHF

clone_size: NA
j_call: TRBJ2-7
d_call: TRBD1
v_call: TRBV4-1
cdr3_nt: TGCGCCAGCAGCCCACTGGGTGGAGGCGGGACAGGCTCCTACGAGCAGTACTTC
cdr3_aa: CASSPLGGGGTGSYEQYF

clone_size: NA
j_call: TRBJ2-7
d_call: TRBD1
v_call: TRBV9
cdr3_nt: TGTGCCAGCAGCGCGGACCGGGACAGGGCGCACGAGCAGTACTTC
cdr3_aa: CASSADRDRAHEQYF

clone_size: NA
j_call: TRBJ2-7
d_call: TRBD1
v_call: TRBV9
cdr3_nt: TGTGCCAGCAGCGCCGGGACAGGGCTTACGGGTTACGAGCAGTACTTC
cdr3_aa: CASSAGTGLTGYEQYF

clone_size: few
j_call: TRBJ2-6
d_call: NA
v_call: TRBV15
cdr3_nt: TGTGCCACCAGCGGGGCACAGTATTCTGGGGCCAACGTCCTGACTTTC
cdr3_aa: CATSGAQYSGANVLTF

clone_size: NA
j_call: TRBJ1-1
d_call: NA
v_call: TRBV6-1
cdr3_nt: TGTGCCAGTAGAAGACGAGCTGAAGCTTTCTTT
cdr3_aa: CASRRRAEAFF

clone_size: NA
j_call: TRBJ1-5
d_call: NA
v_call: TRBV2
cdr3_nt: TGTGCCAGCAGTTCGACAGTGGCTAGCAATCAGCCCCAGCATTTT
cdr3_aa: CASSSTVASNQPQHF

clone_size: NA
j_call: TRBJ1-6
d_call: NA
v_call: TRBV19
cdr3_nt: TGTGCCAGTAGTATTTCGGATAATTCACCCCTCCACTTT
cdr3_aa: CASSISDNSPLHF

clone_size: NA
j_call: TRBJ2-1
d_call: NA
v_call: TRBV5-4
cdr3_nt: TGTGCCAGCACGGGGGGCGGGGGCAATGAGCAGTTCTTC
cdr3_aa: CASTGGGGNEQFF

clone_size: NA
j_call: TRBJ2-1
d_call: NA
v_call: TRBV28
cdr3_nt: TGTGCCAGCACAAAAACCGGGGTTTACCCCTACAATGAGCAGTTCTTC
cdr3_aa: CASTKTGVYPYNEQFF

clone_size: NA
j_call: TRBJ2-1
d_call: NA
v_call: TRBV4-1
cdr3_nt: TGCGCCAGCAGCCAAGTTAGAGGGGGGAACAATGAGCAGTTCTTC
cdr3_aa: CASSQVRGGNNEQFF

clone_size: NA
j_call: TRBJ1-2
d_call: NA
v_call: TRBV2
cdr3_nt: TGTGCCAGCAGTGGAGGAGCGACGGACGGCTACACCTTC
cdr3_aa: CASSGGATDGYTF

clone_size: NA
j_call: TRBJ2-2
d_call: NA
v_call: TRBV28
cdr3_nt: TGTGCCAGCAGTTTATCGTCCTACACCGGGGAGCTGTTTTTT
cdr3_aa: CASSLSSYTGELFF

clone_size: NA
j_call: TRBJ2-2
d_call: TRBD2
v_call: TRBV2
cdr3_nt: TGTGCCAGCAGTGAATATCTGCTAGCGGGGGTTGGGGCCACCGGGGAGCTGTTTTTT
cdr3_aa: CASSEYLLAGVGATGELFF

clone_size: NA
j_call: TRBJ2-7
d_call: NA
v_call: TRBV6-1
cdr3_nt: TGTGCCAGCAGTGAAGGGGTGCTCGGGTCAGTCTACGAGCAGTACTTC
cdr3_aa: CASSEGVLGSVYEQYF

clone_size: NA
j_call: TRBJ2-1
d_call: TRBD2
v_call: TRBV13
cdr3_nt: TGTGCCAGCAGCAGCCCGACTAGCGGGGGGGTAAATGAGCAGTTCTTC
cdr3_aa: CASSSPTSGGVNEQFF

clone_size: NA
j_call: TRBJ2-3
d_call: NA
v_call: TRBV27
cdr3_nt: TGTGCCAGCAGTCCAGACACAGATACGCAGTATTTT
cdr3_aa: CASSPDTDTQYF

clone_size: NA
j_call: TRBJ1-2
d_call: NA
v_call: TRBV5-1
cdr3_nt: TGCGCCAGCAGCCCCTTTGCGGGCCCGAGGGGCTACACCTTC
cdr3_aa: CASSPFAGPRGYTF